One T cell receptor (beta chain) is described in this entry. Its antigen is unidentified. cDNA prepared by RNA extraction and subsequent reverse transcription served as the template for sequencing. Measured with immunoSEQ multiplex PCR; TCRdb has only the in-frame clones, and not every one. Of fewer than 250,000 clones in the sample, over 60% were seen once. The CDR3 runs to 15 residues. Germline V gene lookup returns CDR1 KGHSH and CDR2 LQKENI. Trimming pared 0 bases from V and 1 base from J, leaving 9 bases between. The data were taken from a study of CD8+ T cells in alopecia areata. About the study: Treated patients received oral tofacitinib, 5 to 10 mg twice daily. Tofacitinib ran for 6 to 18 months before 6 months off drug.

The sample's treatment: oral pan-JAK inhibitor, 5-10 mg twice daily. Whole-study findings and limits: Any link of baseline CD8+ expansion to response, resting on one nonresponder, remains uncertain. Unlike in mice, where it was clearer, TCR sharing across patients was less clear, possibly HLA-related.

This receptor was taken from a human donor with alopecia areata. The sample consisted of CD4+ T cells sorted from blood, taken at week 4, from a patient treated with tofacitinib. This chain connects TRBV18 to TRBJ1-1; tentative D call: TRBD1 (6 bases). The CDR3 region is CASSPPGHPNTEAFF. The DNA of the CDR3 is TGTGCCAGCTCACCACCGGGACATCCGAACACTGAAGCTTTCTTT.